Included here is one TCR beta chain sequence, with context. What it recognizes is unknown. Germline CDR1 and CDR2: LNHNV and YYDKDF (reference sequence). Trimming took off 3 bases at V and 2 bases at J, with 10 bases between the two ends. The CDR3 is 14 residues long. This sample was included in a study of response to subunit inactivated influenza vaccine. General observations from the study: Seasonal influenza vaccination, on each occasion, was suggested by the authors to recruit few new T cells.

TCRdb ran MiXCR on the RT-PCR reads and lists one entry per CDR3 protein. There are about 570,000 distinct CDR3 sequences in the sample; over 9.5% occur only once, and 9.5% to 13% lies in the top ten. The receptor's source is a man aged 50 to 59 who received an inactivated influenza vaccine. Sequencing was performed on PBMCs from blood, taken on the day of vaccination. The genes are TRBV15 and TRBJ2-5; D is unclear. CDR3 residues: CATSSQDGQETQYF. In DNA form, the CDR3 reads TGTGCCACCAGCAGTCAAGACGGGCAAGAGACCCAGTACTTC.